One and the same sample provided the 29 T cell receptor beta chains below, sequenced in a study of T-cell reconstitution after alpha-beta-depleted transplantation in children. Library preparation (for TCRbeta) was performed with unique molecular identifiers. TCRdb independently ran MiXCR on the PCR reads; one entry per CDR3 protein. The table records 750,000 to 950,000 distinct CDR3 sequences, under 20% of them present only once. Specimen: PBMCs, mostly from graft donor cells, collected 360 days after TCRalphabeta/CD19-depleted stem cell transplant. The receptors stem from a male patient younger than 18 who had a stem cell transplant for acute lymphoblastic leukemia, so the T cells may come from the graft donor.

Many counts were recorded for this clonotype. The gene calls are TRBV28 and TRBJ1-5; D gene ambiguous. Deletions cut 3 bases from V and 12 bases from J, with 9 bases between. CDR3 length equals 11 residues. The germline gives CDR1 MDHEN, CDR2 SYDVKM. The CDR3 nucleotides read TGTGCCAGCAGTTTCGCTAGCATCCAGCATTTT. Its translation is CASSFASIQHF. Full variable domain (rest looked up from reference TRBV28 and TRBJ1-5): DVKVTQSSRYLVKRTGEKVFLECVQDMDHENMFWYRQDPGLGLRLIYFSYDVKMKEKGDIPEGYSVSREKKERFSLILESASTNQTSMYLCASSFASIQHFGDGTRLSIL.

This clonotype was observed at least ten times. The CDR3 region is CASSVDFTYEQYF. The DNA for the CDR3 is TGTGCCAGCAGCGTTGACTTCACCTACGAGCAGTACTTC. The gene calls are TRBV9 and TRBJ2-7; no clear D gene. The CDR3 contains 13 residues. Germline V gives CDR1 SGDLS, CDR2 YYNGEE. The V and J ends lost 2 bases and 2 bases respectively, with 8 bases between them. The complete variable domain, with remaining parts taken from reference TRBV9 and TRBJ2-7, reads DSGVTQTPKHLITATGQRVTLRCSPRSGDLSVYWYQQSLDQGLQFLIQYYNGEERAKGNILERFSAQQFPDLHSELNLSSLELGDSALYFCASSVDFTYEQYFGPGTRLTVT.

This clonotype was observed at least ten times. CDR3 sequence: CASSPRGSTDTQYF. CDR3 bases: TGTGCCAGCAGTCCTAGGGGTTCCACAGATACGCAGTATTTT. The genes are TRBV3-1 and TRBJ2-3; D is perhaps TRBD1 (5 bases). This CDR3 region has 14 residues. V lost 6 bases and J lost 2, with 12 bases in between. From germline, CDR1 is LGHDT and CDR2 YNNKEL (reference sequence).

This clonotype has just a few counts. The chain combines TRBV7-9 with TRBJ2-7; D perhaps matches TRBD2 (5 bases). The CDR3 is made up of 15 amino acids. Trimming removed 5 bases from V and 2 bases from J, with 16 bases in between. Germline-derived CDR1 and CDR2 are SEHNR and FQNEAQ (reference sequence). CDR3 bases: TGTGCCAGCAGCCTTAGCGCCGGGAAGGCCTACGAGCAGTACTTC. Its protein is CASSLSAGKAYEQYF.

As to this clonotype: Since a much larger clone is just one base distant, this may be a read error. The rearrangement uses TRBV5-1 and TRBJ2-7; no clear D gene. Trimming pared 3 bases from V and 2 bases from J, leaving 9 bases between. Germline V gives CDR1 SGHRS, CDR2 YFSETQ. CDR3 length equals 13 residues. CDR3 DNA sequence: TGCGCCAGCAGCTGGGCAGTAGCCTACGAGCAGTACTTC. This encodes CASSWAVAYEQYF.

The CDR3 reads CASGSDRGHIYEQYF. CDR3 DNA sequence: TGTGCTAGTGGCAGTGACAGGGGGCATATCTACGAGCAGTACTTC. The chain combines TRBV12-5 with TRBJ2-7; TRBD1 matches at 10 bases. CDR1 is LGHNT and CDR2 is FRNRAP in the germline V gene. This CDR3 has 15 amino acids. J was trimmed by 3 bases and V by 6 bases; bases with no gene match: 8. Filled out from reference TRBV12-5 and TRBJ2-7, the complete variable domain reads DARVTQTPRHKVTEMGQEVTMRCQPILGHNTVFWYRQTMMQGLELLAYFRNRAPLDDSGMPKDRFSAEMPDATLATLKIQPSEPRDSAVYFCASGSDRGHIYEQYFGPGTRLTVT.

The V call is TRBV6-2 or TRBV6-3, the J call TRBJ2-7, with 12 bases matching TRBD2. Germline CDR1 is MNHEY and CDR2 is SVGEGT. After removal of 5 bases from V and 5 bases from J, the junction contained 13 bases not matched to a gene. There are 17 residues in the CDR3. In DNA form, the CDR3 reads TGTGCCAGCAGTCCCAAAAGGCTAGCGGGAGGGCCCCACGAGCAGTACTTC. Translated, it gives CASSPKRLAGGPHEQYF.

The gene calls are TRBV5-1 and TRBJ2-1; D gene uncertain. V was cut by 2 bases and J by 4 bases, with 7 bases left in between. The CDR3 is made up of 13 amino acids. The germline gives CDR1 SGHRS, CDR2 YFSETQ. CDR3 DNA: TGCGCCAGCAGCTTCCCGGTGTACAATGAGCAGTTCTTC. As protein: CASSFPVYNEQFF.

This clonotype occurred a few times. This rearrangement joins TRBV4-1 to TRBJ1-2, with TRBD1 identical over 10 bases. The CDR3 contains 16 residues. Germline V gene data show CDR1 as MGHRA and CDR2 as YSYEKL. Trimming took 3 bases from V and 5 from J; bases not matched to a gene: 9. CDR3 bases: TGCGCCAGCAGCCAGGAACCGGGACAGGGGAGGTATGGCTACACCTTC. Its protein product is CASSQEPGQGRYGYTF.

The rearrangement links TRBV4-1 to TRBJ2-3, with 7 bases lining up with TRBD1. Germline CDR1 and CDR2: MGHRA and YSYEKL. With 0 bases clipped from V and 4 bases from J, the junction kept 4 bases outside the gene matches. The CDR3 loop spans 15 amino acids. Here the CDR3 reads CASSQEDRVADTQYF. DNA of the CDR3: TGCGCCAGCAGCCAAGAAGACAGGGTGGCAGATACGCAGTATTTT.

This clonotype was recorded many times. The chain has TRBV7-9 and TRBJ2-7, with D unresolved. The CDR3 is made up of 12 amino acids. V dropped 7 bases and J dropped 2 bases, with 9 bases sitting between them. The V gene's germline CDR1 is SEHNR and CDR2 FQNEAQ (reference sequence). The CDR3, as DNA: TGTGCCAGCACAGAAAAGACCTACGAGCAGTACTTC. This gives the protein CASTEKTYEQYF.

This chain links TRBV20-1 with TRBJ2-2; maybe TRBD2 (6 bases). Per the germline V gene, CDR1 is DFQATT and CDR2 is SNEGSKA (reference sequence). Deletions cut 1 base from V and 5 bases from J, with 14 bases between. This CDR3 region has 15 residues. CDR3 nucleotides: TGCAGTGCTAGAGCTTGGCAGGGAGGAACCGGGGAGCTGTTTTTT. Its protein product is CSARAWQGGTGELFF.

V usage is TRBV9 and J usage is TRBJ1-1; no reliable D call. This CDR3 region has 15 residues. Germline V gene sequence: CDR1 SGDLS, CDR2 YYNGEE. Deletions cut 0 bases from V and 0 bases from J, with 9 bases between. The CDR3 sequence is CASSVEGLVNTEAFF. In nucleotides, the CDR3 is TGTGCCAGCAGCGTAGAAGGGCTCGTGAACACTGAAGCTTTCTTT.

The CDR3 coding sequence is TGTGCCACCAAGCGGTTTGGGTCGACTGAAGCTTTCTTT. The encoded protein is CATKRFGSTEAFF. The chain carries TRBV24-1 and TRBJ1-1; D remains unclear. The CDR3 is made up of 13 amino acids. The V gene lost 8 bases and the J gene lost 5 bases, with 14 bases spanning the gap. Germline V CDR1 and CDR2: KGHDR, SFDVKD.

The CDR3 sequence is CASSFQGLAFF. The DNA for the CDR3 is TGTGCCAGCAGTTTCCAGGGACTTGCGTTCTTC. The rearrangement links TRBV27 to TRBJ2-1; tentatively, D is TRBD2 (6 bases). V was trimmed by 3 bases and J by 15 bases, leaving 12 bases between them. CDR3 length: 11 amino acids. The germline V gene has CDR1 MNHEY and CDR2 SMNVEV (reference sequence).

On this clonotype itself: One end of the junction fails to match germline, which may point to a read error. The rearrangement uses TRBV4-2 and TRBJ2-1, with D uncertain. The length of the CDR3 is 12 residues. Per the germline V gene, CDR1 is LGHNA and CDR2 is YNFKEQ. The CDR3: CASSPSGPRIYF. The CDR3 DNA reads as TGTGCCAGCAGCCCCTCCGGACCCAGGATTTATTTC.

The V gene is TRBV4-1, the J gene TRBJ2-1; 7 positions match TRBD2. From germline, CDR1 is MGHRA and CDR2 YSYEKL. V lost 5 bases and J lost 5; bases outside the gene matches: 12. The CDR3 totals 16 residues. The CDR3 spells CASSGLAAPGDNEQFF. CDR3 in DNA: TGCGCCAGCAGCGGGCTAGCGGCGCCGGGGGACAATGAGCAGTTCTTC.

The V gene is TRBV27, the J gene TRBJ2-1; TRBD2 is a possible D gene (6 bases). Germline CDR1 is MNHEY and CDR2 is SMNVEV (reference sequence). The V end was cut by 4 bases, the J end by 6 bases, with 13 bases between. The CDR3 is made up of 14 amino acids. CDR3 protein: CASSSSGPFNEQFF. For the CDR3, the DNA is TGTGCCAGCAGTTCCAGCGGGCCCTTCAATGAGCAGTTCTTC.

The chain joins TRBV2 to TRBJ2-7; D remains unclear. CDR3 length equals 14 residues. Trimming took 7 bases from V and 1 from J, leaving 14 bases between them. CDR1 is SNHLY and CDR2 is FYNNEI in the germline V gene. CDR3 nucleotides: TGTGCCAGCACCGAGTTAGTGGGGTCCTACGAGCAGTACTTC. Its translation is CASTELVGSYEQYF. Full variable domain (outside the CDR3, taken from reference TRBV2 and TRBJ2-7): EPEVTQTPSHQVTQMGQEVILRCVPISNHLYFYWYRQILGQKVEFLVSFYNNEISEKSEIFDDQFSVERPDGSNFTLKIRSTKLEDSAMYFCASTELVGSYEQYFGPGTRLTVT.

This clonotype has just one count. V and J are TRBV7-7 and TRBJ2-2; perhaps TRBD2 as D (6 bases). Trimming stripped 1 base from V and 1 base from J, with 10 bases between. The CDR3 contains 16 residues. Germline V gives CDR1 SSHAT, CDR2 FNYEAQ (reference sequence). This chain's CDR3 is CASSLGVRENTGELFF. The CDR3 DNA is TGTGCCAGCAGCTTAGGGGTGCGGGAGAACACCGGGGAGCTGTTTTTT.

This clonotype has just a few counts. CDR3 coding DNA: TGTGCCAGCTCCCGAGACTCCCGCTACAATGAGCAGTTCTTC. Amino acids: CASSRDSRYNEQFF. The gene calls are TRBV21-1 and TRBJ2-1; TRBD2, the table's D call, was not compared with the DNA. TRBV21-1 is flagged as a pseudogene. There are 14 residues in the CDR3.

This clonotype was observed many times. The gene calls are TRBV12-3 or TRBV12-4 and TRBJ2-6; D gene unclear. The CDR3 is 13 residues long. V was trimmed by 6 bases and J by 2 bases, leaving 5 bases between them. This CDR3 reads CASRLTGANVLTF. DNA of the CDR3: TGTGCCAGCAGACTTACTGGGGCCAACGTCCTGACTTTC.

The CDR3 DNA reads as TGTGCCACCAGCAGCTTGTACAGGGACTCCTACGAGCAGTACTTC. The encoded protein is CATSSLYRDSYEQYF. The gene calls are TRBV15 and TRBJ2-7; D is perhaps TRBD1 (6 bases). The V and J ends lost 3 bases and 0 bases respectively, with 12 bases between them. Germline-derived CDR1 and CDR2 are LNHNV and YYDKDF (reference sequence). The CDR3 totals 15 residues.

The V and J genes are TRBV20-1 and TRBJ2-7; perhaps D is TRBD1 or TRBD2 (6 bases each). Germline loops: CDR1 DFQATT, CDR2 SNEGSKA (reference sequence). Trimming shortened V by 3 bases and J by 6 bases, and 18 bases separated the two germline ends. The CDR3 loop spans 14 amino acids. Here the CDR3 DNA reads TGCAGTGCTAGGGGGGCGGGGCCGGGGATCGAGCAGTACTTC. Translating it yields CSARGAGPGIEQYF.

The CDR3 region has the DNA TGTGCCAGCAGCAGACAGCCTAGCGGGAGAGATACGCAGTATTTT. Its protein is CASSRQPSGRDTQYF. This chain connects TRBV12-3 or TRBV12-4 to TRBJ2-3; 10 bases align to TRBD2. V was clipped by 6 bases and J by 5 bases; unmatched bases: 8. The CDR3 extends over 15 amino acids.

The chain couples TRBV5-1 to TRBJ1-4; 7 bases map to TRBD1. The CDR3 totals 21 residues. The V gene end was trimmed by 0 bases and the J gene end by 0 bases; junction bases not matched to a gene: 17. Germline loops: CDR1 SGHRS, CDR2 YFSETQ. The CDR3: CASSLEPKPGQTSPTNEKLFF. The CDR3 DNA sequence: TGCGCCAGCAGCTTGGAGCCTAAACCGGGACAGACTAGTCCAACTAATGAAAAACTGTTTTTT.

V usage is TRBV20-1 and J usage is TRBJ2-2; D is possibly TRBD2 (5 bases). CDR1 and CDR2 (germline): DFQATT, SNEGSKA (reference sequence). With 2 bases removed from V and 1 base from J, the gap between germline ends came to 8 bases. The CDR3 consists of 14 residues. Here the CDR3 reads CSARLAMNTGELFF. The CDR3 DNA follows: TGCAGTGCTAGACTAGCTATGAACACCGGGGAGCTGTTTTTT.

The chain has TRBV5-5 and TRBJ1-5; no firm D call. V dropped 0 bases and J dropped 0 bases, with 16 bases sitting between them. Looked up from germline, CDR1 is SGHKS and CDR2 is YYEKEE (reference sequence). The CDR3 totals 18 residues. CDR3 coding DNA: TGTGCCAGCAGCTTGGGACTCGGGCAGCCTTATAGCAATCAGCCCCAGCATTTT. This translates into CASSLGLGQPYSNQPQHF.

The V and J genes are TRBV5-1 and TRBJ2-2; D is possibly TRBD2 (5 bases). CDR1 and CDR2 (germline): SGHRS, YFSETQ. V was cut by 2 bases and J by 4 bases, with 12 bases left in between. The length of the CDR3 is 15 residues. CDR3 bases: TGCGCCAGCAGCTTTCGGGAAGGAGGCACCGGGGAGCTGTTTTTT. Amino acids: CASSFREGGTGELFF.